These T cell receptor beta chains were read from a single sample in a study of T cells in Graves' hyperthyroidism and ophthalmopathy. Each CDR3 protein gets one entry after TCRdb re-called the multiplex PCR reads with MiXCR. The data hold 500,000 to 750,000 distinct CDR3 sequences, with 15% to 17% observed a single time. Sequenced material: blood. The receptor source for this set is a woman between 25 and 40 years old with Graves' hyperthyroidism. The CDR3 runs from the conserved cysteine through the conserved F or W. The order of the fields is V gene, clone size, J gene, CDR3 protein. Rows give clone size only sometimes, using once, few, many, or a class for an expanded clone.

>TRBV10-1|many|TRBJ2-3
CASSEEREATDTQYF
>TRBV30|few|TRBJ2-5
CAWRDRVGLQETQYF
>TRBV20-1|many|TRBJ2-7
CSARDTLAGQYEQYF
>TRBV6-6|many|TRBJ2-1
CASSYTLLAGEADEQFF
>TRBV5-4|-|TRBJ2-2
CASSAGTGLTGELFF
>TRBV18|many|TRBJ2-5
CASSPRQGPETQYF
>TRBV12-3/TRBV12-4|few|TRBJ1-5
CASTARDSNQPQHF
>TRBV12-3/TRBV12-4|many|TRBJ2-3
CASSPRTSPPTDTQYF
>TRBV25-1|-|TRBJ2-3
CASSEQAVDTQYF
>TRBV20-1|few|TRBJ2-5
CSARVAGGRETQYF
>TRBV29-1|-|TRBJ2-2
CSVAPGTGGTNTGELFF
>TRBV15|many|TRBJ1-5
CATSRDLVVNQPQHF
>TRBV12-3/TRBV12-4|many|TRBJ2-1
CASSPSGRATEQFF
>TRBV7-2|many|TRBJ1-2
CASSFKWGGPYGYTF
>TRBV3-1|many|TRBJ1-6
CASSHRDSFSPLHF
>TRBV30|few|TRBJ2-1
CAWSRGSFAYNEQFF
>TRBV2|-|TRBJ2-3
CASSVGPGRADTQYF
>TRBV5-1|many|TRBJ2-1
CASSLAGDRNNEQFF
>TRBV7-2|many|TRBJ2-3
CTSSLAPFSDTQYF
>TRBV4-1|few|TRBJ1-5
CASSPHPPGPNQPQHF
>TRBV12-3/TRBV12-4|many|TRBJ2-3
CASSQRQGNTQYF
>TRBV20-1|many|TRBJ2-3
CSAPRLAGGTDTQYF
>TRBV7-2|many|TRBJ2-3
CASRRGGGPDTQYF
>TRBV7-3|many|TRBJ1-1
CASSAGAGSNTEAFF
>TRBV30|many|TRBJ1-4
CAWTGTGWKKLFF
>TRBV12-3/TRBV12-4|many|TRBJ2-2
CASIFASGVTGELFF
>TRBV20-1|few|TRBJ2-1
CSARDGTGGFDEQFF
>TRBV7-2|-|TRBJ1-1
CASSLIGYTEAFF
>TRBV2|many|TRBJ2-7
CASWYLAGEDEQYF
>TRBV6-2/TRBV6-3|-|TRBJ2-7
CASSYSQVPSYEQYF
>TRBV7-2|many|TRBJ2-7
CASSQEATRRYEQYF
>TRBV10-1|-|TRBJ2-5
CASSDWFNGLAGVRQETQYF
>TRBV20-1|many|TRBJ2-2
CSARVLVERVNTGELFF
>TRBV2|many|TRBJ1-4
CASSDGTANEKLFF
>TRBV20-1|many|TRBJ2-5
CSVRQRPQETQYF
>TRBV5-6|-|TRBJ2-1
CAGSVPGWIYNEQFF
>TRBV27|many|TRBJ2-1
CATGRIYNEQFF
>TRBV20-1|-|TRBJ2-7
CSAGTGVSEQYF
>TRBV7-3|many|TRBJ2-7
CASIIICIEQYF
>TRBV2|many|TRBJ2-7
CATQKDPGQASYEQYF
>TRBV10-2|many|TRBJ2-7
CASRLSGSSYEQYF
>TRBV5-4|few|TRBJ1-1
CASSLEIKNTEAFF
>TRBV6-1|many|TRBJ1-6
CASSGTDNSPLHF
>TRBV6-1|many|TRBJ2-5
CASSRSHRGQETQYF
>TRBV15|few|TRBJ1-1
CATREISVNTEAFF
>TRBV27|many|TRBJ2-5
CASSFGHRETQYF